These T cell receptor beta chains were read from a single sample in a study of technical replicates of blood from a few donors. TCRdb's table, derived via immunoSEQ multiplex PCR, lists solely in-frame clones and lacks some. The sample consists of about 70,000 clones, around 97% of them appearing once. The sequencing sample was made of T cells isolated from PBMCs. The receptors shown here come from a human donor in good health. CDR3s include the opening cysteine and the closing phenylalanine or tryptophan. A D gene is named only where the DNA matches it firmly. The size field is filled for only some rows; it gives once, few, many or a size class.

clone size,V gene,CDR3 length,J gene,D gene,CDR3 DNA,CDR3 protein
-,TRBV7-9,15,TRBJ1-2,TRBD1,TGTGCCAGCAGCGCCATGACAGGGGGCAACTATGGCTACACCTTC,CASSAMTGGNYGYTF
-,TRBV5-5,14,TRBJ1-2,-,TGTGCCAGCAGCTTTTTCGGTTCCAACTATGGCTACACCTTC,CASSFFGSNYGYTF
-,TRBV7-8,15,TRBJ1-2,-,TGTGCCAGCAGACCGGACTCGTCCGGGCTGATTGGCTACACCTTC,CASRPDSSGLIGYTF
once,TRBV7-8,14,TRBJ2-5,-,TGTGCCAGCAGCACCCCGACAGTAGGAGAGACCCAGTACTTC,CASSTPTVGETQYF
-,TRBV4-1,16,TRBJ1-5,TRBD1,TGCGCCAGCAGCCAGCCCGGGACAGCTATTAATCAGCCCCAGCATTTT,CASSQPGTAINQPQHF
-,TRBV27,16,TRBJ2-7,TRBD1,TGTGCCAGCAGTTCCCCCTCGGGACAGGGATGGTACGAGCAGTACTTC,CASSSPSGQGWYEQYF
-,TRBV2,14,TRBJ2-7,TRBD1,TGTGCCAGCAGACTGGACAGGGGGATCTACGAGCAGTACTTC,CASRLDRGIYEQYF
-,TRBV18,19,TRBJ1-6,TRBD1,TGTGCCAGCTCACCTACTCCCCCCTCGGGGACAGGGGTTAATTCACCCCTCCACTTT,CASSPTPPSGTGVNSPLHF
-,TRBV5-1,16,TRBJ2-3,TRBD2,TGCGCCAGCAGCTTGGCTCCTAGCGGGGGGCCTGATACGCAGTATTTT,CASSLAPSGGPDTQYF
-,TRBV10-2,17,TRBJ1-5,TRBD1,TGCGCCAGCAGTGAGTCGGAGACAGGGCTGGCGAATCAGCCCCAGCATTTT,CASSESETGLANQPQHF
-,TRBV5-1,14,TRBJ1-2,-,TGCGCCAGCAGCTTGGACTCAGGGTTGGACGGCTACACCTTC,CASSLDSGLDGYTF
-,TRBV11-2,17,TRBJ2-2,-,TGTGCCAGCAGCCCCACCACAGGTGCGCGGTACACCGGGGAGCTGTTTTTT,CASSPTTGARYTGELFF
-,TRBV27,17,TRBJ2-5,TRBD2,TGTGCCAGCAGCTCTAACCACCAAGGACTAGCGGGAGAGACCCAGTACTTC,CASSSNHQGLAGETQYF
-,TRBV25-1,16,TRBJ2-2,TRBD2,TGTGCCAGCAGTGCAAGGACTAGCTTGGACACCGGGGAGCTGTTTTTT,CASSARTSLDTGELFF
-,TRBV18,15,TRBJ1-3,-,TGTGCCAGCTCACCAATACCACAGGCTGGAAACACCATATATTTT,CASSPIPQAGNTIYF
-,TRBV6-5,13,TRBJ1-4,-,TGTGCCAGCAGTTACAGACTTAATGAAAAACTGTTTTTT,CASSYRLNEKLFF